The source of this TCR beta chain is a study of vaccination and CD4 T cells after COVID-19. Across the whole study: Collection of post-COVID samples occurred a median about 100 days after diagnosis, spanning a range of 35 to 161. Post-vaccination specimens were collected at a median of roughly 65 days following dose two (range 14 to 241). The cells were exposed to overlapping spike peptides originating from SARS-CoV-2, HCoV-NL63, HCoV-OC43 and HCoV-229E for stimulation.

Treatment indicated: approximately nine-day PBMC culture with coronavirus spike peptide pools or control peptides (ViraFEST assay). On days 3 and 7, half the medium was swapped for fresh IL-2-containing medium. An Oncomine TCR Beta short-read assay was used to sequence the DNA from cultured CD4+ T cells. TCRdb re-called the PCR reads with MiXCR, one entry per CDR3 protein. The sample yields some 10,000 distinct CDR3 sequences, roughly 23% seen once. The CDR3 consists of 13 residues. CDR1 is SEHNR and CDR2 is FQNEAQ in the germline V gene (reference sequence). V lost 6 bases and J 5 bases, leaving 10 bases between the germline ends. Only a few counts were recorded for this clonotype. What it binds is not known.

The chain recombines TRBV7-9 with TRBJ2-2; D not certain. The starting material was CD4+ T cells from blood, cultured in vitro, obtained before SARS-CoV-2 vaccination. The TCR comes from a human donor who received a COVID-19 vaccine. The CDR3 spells CASSHVYTGELFF. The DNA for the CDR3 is TGTGCCAGCAGTCATGTGTATACCGGGGAGCTGTTTTTT.